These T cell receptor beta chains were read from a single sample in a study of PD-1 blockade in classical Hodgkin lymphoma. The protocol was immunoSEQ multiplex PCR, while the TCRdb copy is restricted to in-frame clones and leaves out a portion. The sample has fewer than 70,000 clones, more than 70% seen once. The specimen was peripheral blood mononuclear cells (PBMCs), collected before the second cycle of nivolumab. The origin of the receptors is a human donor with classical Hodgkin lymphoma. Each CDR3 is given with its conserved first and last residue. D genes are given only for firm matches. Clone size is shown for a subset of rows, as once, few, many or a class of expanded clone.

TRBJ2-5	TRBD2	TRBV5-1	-	CASSLVGLAGSETQYF	TGCGCCAGCAGCTTGGTTGGTCTAGCGGGGTCAGAGACCCAGTACTTC
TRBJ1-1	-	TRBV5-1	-	CASSLAGTNTEAFF	TGCGCCAGCAGCTTGGCAGGAACGAACACTGAAGCTTTCTTT
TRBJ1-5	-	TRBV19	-	CASSLTASYGQPQHF	TGTGCCAGTAGTTTGACCGCGAGCTACGGTCAGCCCCAGCATTTT
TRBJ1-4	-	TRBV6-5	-	CASGNSDEKLFF	TGTGCCAGCGGGAATTCCGATGAAAAACTGTTTTTT
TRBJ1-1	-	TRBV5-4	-	CASSTDRGVAEAFF	TGTGCCAGCAGCACGGACCGGGGGGTGGCTGAAGCTTTCTTT
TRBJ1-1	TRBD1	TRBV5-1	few	CASSPDRVGTEAFF	TGCGCCAGCAGCCCCGACAGGGTGGGCACTGAAGCTTTCTTT
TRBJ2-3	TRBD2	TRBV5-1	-	CASSSMGLAGRGGDTQYF	TGCGCCAGCAGCTCCATGGGACTAGCGGGCCGAGGGGGGGATACGCAGTATTTT
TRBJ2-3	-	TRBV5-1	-	CASSLGLGATDTQYF	TGCGCCAGCAGCTTGGGCTTGGGGGCGACAGATACGCAGTATTTT
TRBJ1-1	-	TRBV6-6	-	CASSYSGASPGAFF	TGTGCCAGCAGTTACTCAGGGGCATCCCCGGGAGCTTTCTTT
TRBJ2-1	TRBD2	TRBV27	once	CASTPLAGGNNEQFF	TGTGCCAGCACCCCTCTAGCGGGGGGGAACAATGAGCAGTTCTTC
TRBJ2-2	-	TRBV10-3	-	CAISELEHELFF	TGTGCCATCAGTGAATTGGAACACGAGCTGTTTTTT
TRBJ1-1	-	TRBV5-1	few	CASSLTGNTEAFF	TGCGCCAGCAGCTTGACAGGCAACACTGAAGCTTTCTTT
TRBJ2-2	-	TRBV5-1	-	CASSFLGSNTGELFF	TGCGCCAGCAGCTTCCTCGGGTCGAACACCGGGGAGCTGTTTTTT
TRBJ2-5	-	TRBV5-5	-	CASSLFGGKPQETQYF	TGTGCCAGCAGCTTGTTTGGCGGTAAACCCCAAGAGACCCAGTACTTC
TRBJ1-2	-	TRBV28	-	CASSLTGTWGGYTF	TGTGCCAGCAGTTTAACCGGGACCTGGGGGGGCTACACCTTC
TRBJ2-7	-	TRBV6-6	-	CASSYSYGSYEQYF	TGTGCCAGCAGTTACTCTTACGGCTCCTACGAGCAGTACTTC
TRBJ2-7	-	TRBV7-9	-	CASSLGRGAQSYEQYF	TGTGCCAGCAGCTTAGGGAGGGGAGCCCAGTCCTACGAGCAGTACTTC
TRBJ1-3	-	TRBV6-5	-	CASSTGTMKGNTIYF	TGTGCCAGCAGCACCGGGACAATGAAAGGAAACACCATATATTTT
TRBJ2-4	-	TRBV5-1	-	CASSLAGENIQYF	TGCGCCAGCAGCTTGGCCGGGGAAAACATTCAGTACTTC
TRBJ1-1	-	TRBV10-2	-	CASYRSPVSRASDTEAFF	TGCGCCAGCTATCGATCGCCCGTATCCCGGGCGTCGGACACTGAAGCTTTCTTT
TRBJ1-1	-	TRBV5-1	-	CASSLEVGSRGEAFF	TGCGCCAGCAGCTTGGAAGTGGGGAGTAGAGGTGAAGCTTTCTTT
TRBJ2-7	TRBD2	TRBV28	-	CASSSLAEGSYEQYF	TGTGCCAGCAGTTCCCTAGCGGAGGGATCCTACGAGCAGTACTTC
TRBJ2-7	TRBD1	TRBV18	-	CASSPGQSISYEQYF	TGTGCCAGCTCACCGGGACAGTCCATATCCTACGAGCAGTACTTC
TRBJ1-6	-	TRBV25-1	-	CASSEGQNNSPLHF	TGTGCCAGCAGTGAAGGACAGAATAATTCACCCCTCCACTTT
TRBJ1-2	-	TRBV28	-	CASSSPWRRAGYTF	TGTGCCAGCAGTTCACCTTGGAGGCGGGCTGGCTACACCTTC
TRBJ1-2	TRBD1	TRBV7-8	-	CASSPGTVYGYTF	TGTGCCAGCAGCCCCGGGACAGTCTATGGCTACACCTTC
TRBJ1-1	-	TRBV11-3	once	CASSLGVGAEAFF	TGTGCCAGCAGCTTAGGGGTTGGGGCTGAAGCTTTCTTT
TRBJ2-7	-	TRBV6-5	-	CASIRRAEPYEQYF	TGTGCCAGCATAAGAAGGGCGGAACCCTACGAGCAGTACTTC
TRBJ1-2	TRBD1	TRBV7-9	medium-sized	CASSLDRDRAYGYTF	TGTGCCAGCAGCTTAGACCGCGACAGGGCCTATGGCTACACCTTC
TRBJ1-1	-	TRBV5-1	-	CASSSTRGWSEEAFF	TGCGCCAGCAGCTCCACAAGAGGTTGGAGTGAGGAAGCTTTCTTT
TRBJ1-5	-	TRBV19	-	CASSIGLGLAITQHF	TGTGCCAGTAGTATTGGTCTAGGGTTAGCAATAACCCAGCATTTT
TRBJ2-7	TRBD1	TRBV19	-	CATGGQGTGDREQYF	TGTGCCACCGGAGGACAAGGGACAGGGGATCGCGAGCAGTACTTC
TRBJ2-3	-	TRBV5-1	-	CASSFSLIVTTDTQYF	TGCGCCAGCAGCTTTTCTTTGATCGTCACCACAGATACGCAGTATTTT
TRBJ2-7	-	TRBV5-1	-	CASSLISNSEQYF	TGCGCCAGCAGCTTGATTAGTAATTCCGAGCAGTACTTC
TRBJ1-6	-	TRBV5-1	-	CASSLAYDSPLHF	TGCGCCAGCAGCTTGGCCTACGATTCACCCCTCCACTTT
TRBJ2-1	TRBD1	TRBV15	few	CATSWEGTGSYNEQFF	TGTGCCACCAGCTGGGAAGGGACAGGATCCTACAATGAGCAGTTCTTC
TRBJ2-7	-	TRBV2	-	CASSSTLSAEQYF	TGTGCCAGCAGTTCGACCCTCAGCGCCGAGCAGTACTTC
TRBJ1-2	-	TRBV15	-	CATSNWYDNYGYTF	TGTGCCACCAGCAACTGGTATGATAACTATGGCTACACCTTC
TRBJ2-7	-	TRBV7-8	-	CASSLGAEQYF	TGTGCCAGCAGCTTAGGAGCCGAGCAGTACTTC
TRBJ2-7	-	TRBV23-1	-	CASSQSTWERQYF	TGCGCCAGCAGTCAATCGACATGGGAACGGCAGTACTTC
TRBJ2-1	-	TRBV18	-	CASSPVLSSYNEQFF	TGTGCCAGCTCACCAGTGCTGAGCTCCTACAATGAGCAGTTCTTC
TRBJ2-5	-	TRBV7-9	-	CASSLETVRETQYF	TGTGCCAGCAGCTTAGAGACAGTCCGGGAGACCCAGTACTTC